The 8 T cell receptor beta chains in this list originate from one sample, sequenced in a study of blood T cell repertoires in COVID-19. The protocol was immunoSEQ multiplex PCR, while the TCRdb copy is restricted to in-frame clones and leaves out a portion. This table has under 300,000 clones, around 93% appearing once. What was sequenced was PBMCs or T cells enriched from blood (not recorded which). The receptor source for this set is a human donor in a cohort exposed to, infected with or recovered from COVID-19 (not recorded which). The donor label of this sample is uncertain.

The J gene is TRBJ2-7, the V gene TRBV3-1 (or the pseudogene TRBV3-2); D remains ambiguous. The CDR3 runs 13 residues. The germline gives CDR1 LGHDT, CDR2 YNNKEL (reference sequence). Trimming removed 1 base from V and 6 bases from J, with 10 bases in between. CDR3 protein: CASSQVRSVEQYF. CDR3 in DNA: TGTGCCAGCAGCCAAGTGCGATCGGTCGAGCAGTACTTC.

The rearrangement links TRBV6-5 to TRBJ2-7, with D possibly matching TRBD1 (6 bases). The V gene lost 6 bases and the J gene lost 0 bases, with 9 bases spanning the gap. The CDR3 runs 13 residues. Germline V lookup: CDR1 MNHEY, CDR2 SVGAGI. The CDR3 is CASSRDISYEQYF. The CDR3 coding sequence is TGTGCCAGCAGCCGGGACATCTCCTACGAGCAGTACTTC.

This rearrangement joins TRBV5-5 to TRBJ1-5, with D perhaps matching TRBD1 (6 bases). Germline CDR1 and CDR2: SGHKS and YYEKEE (reference sequence). V dropped 1 base and J dropped 7 bases, with 12 bases sitting between them. This CDR3 has 14 amino acids. In nucleotides, the CDR3 is TGTGCCAGCAGCTTGTCGGGGGGCGGACAGCCCCAGCATTTT. Its translation is CASSLSGGGQPQHF.

V gene TRBV5-1 combines with J gene TRBJ1-3; no firm D call. Germline lookup yields CDR1 SGHRS and CDR2 YFSETQ. The CDR3 sequence is 16 residues long. Trimming removed 1 base from V and 4 bases from J, with 15 bases in between. Written as DNA, the CDR3 is TGCGCCAGCAGCTTGTCGACATTTAATAGGGGAAACACCATATATTTT. Translation: CASSLSTFNRGNTIYF. The entire variable domain, with the rest obtained from reference TRBV5-1 and TRBJ1-3, is as follows: KAGVTQTPRYLIKTRGQQVTLSCSPISGHRSVSWYQQTPGQGLQFLFEYFSETQRNKGNFPGRFSGRQFSNSRSEMNVSTLELGDSALYLCASSLSTFNRGNTIYFGEGSWLTVV.

The chain has TRBV15 and TRBJ2-7, with 13 bases that match TRBD2. This CDR3 comprises 17 residues. The junction had 6 bases not matched to a gene; V was cut back by 4 bases and J by 0 bases. From germline, CDR1 is LNHNV and CDR2 YYDKDF (reference sequence). The CDR3 sequence is CATSTSGLAGVSYEQYF. CDR3 coding DNA: TGTGCCACCAGCACCTCTGGACTAGCGGGGGTCTCCTACGAGCAGTACTTC.

The table lists this clone with a few counts. Compared with germline, one end of the junction differs, possibly owing to a read error. The chain has TRBV3-1 (or the pseudogene TRBV3-2) and TRBJ2-7; D possibly corresponds to TRBD1 (6 bases). The CDR3 covers 12 residues. Germline V gene lookup returns CDR1 LGHDT and CDR2 YNNKEL (reference sequence). CDR3 coding DNA: TGTGCCAGCAGCCCACCCCGGAAAGGACAGCCATTC. It encodes CASSPPRKGQPF.

The V gene is TRBV6-5, the J gene TRBJ1-2; 9 bases fit TRBD1. The ends lost 9 bases at V and 0 bases at J; junction bases unmatched: 8. Germline lookup yields CDR1 MNHEY and CDR2 SVGAGI. The CDR3 is 15 residues long. CDR3 sequence (DNA): TGTGCCAGTCCCGGGACAGGGATGGCTAACTATGGCTACACCTTC. Translating it yields CASPGTGMANYGYTF.

The chain is built from TRBV7-9 and TRBJ2-3; tentatively, D is TRBD1 (5 bases). The CDR3 spans 14 residues. V was trimmed by 5 bases and J by 2 bases, leaving 11 bases between them. The germline CDR1 and CDR2 sequences are SEHNR and FQNEAQ (reference sequence). DNA for the CDR3: TGTGCCAGCAGCCAGACAGATATCACAGATACGCAGTATTTT. Protein: CASSQTDITDTQYF.